This TCR beta chain was captured in a study of identical twins. Study observations and caveats: Cord blood beta clonotypes present at high abundance carried fewer insertions; no such pattern appeared in memory repertoires. Zero-insertion results could be subject to partial confounding by invariant MAIT and iNKT cells.

This clonotype was picked up many times. Its target is not known. TCRdb re-derived calls from the 5' RACE reads in MiXCR, one entry per CDR3 protein. The table lists hundreds of thousands of distinct CDR3 sequences, around a tenth of them singletons. The CDR3 spans 15 residues. The germline CDR1 and CDR2 sequences are DFQATT and SNEGSKA (reference sequence). The ends were cut back, 0 bases at V and 10 bases at J, with 19 bases in the middle. Only healthy Caucasians were included as donors. This receptor was identified in a woman younger than 35 in good health. V and J are TRBV20-1 and TRBJ1-3; no definite D call. Sequenced: memory (CD45RO+) T cells sorted from blood. In DNA form, the CDR3 reads TGCAGTGCTAGAGACCGCCGGGCGGGTGTCGGGACCATATATTTT. It specifies CSARDRRAGVGTIYF.